This T cell receptor (beta chain) was recorded in a study of control samples from healthy donors and cancer patients. Profiled with immunoSEQ multiplex PCR; TCRdb holds only in-frame clones, not every one. The repertoire has more than 75,000 clones, about 90% of them found once; the top ten carry 1.9%. The clonotype originates from a woman in her fifties or sixties with head and neck cancer. Sequencing used PBMCs.

The DNA of the CDR3 is TGTGCCAGCAGTGAACAGACAACTAATGAAAAACTGTTTTTT. This gives the protein CASSEQTTNEKLFF. V and J are TRBV6-1 and TRBJ1-4; D is unclear. The CDR3 is 14 amino acids. CDR1 and CDR2 from the germline V gene are MNHNS and SASEGT. V was cut by 2 bases and J by 0 bases, with 4 bases left in between.